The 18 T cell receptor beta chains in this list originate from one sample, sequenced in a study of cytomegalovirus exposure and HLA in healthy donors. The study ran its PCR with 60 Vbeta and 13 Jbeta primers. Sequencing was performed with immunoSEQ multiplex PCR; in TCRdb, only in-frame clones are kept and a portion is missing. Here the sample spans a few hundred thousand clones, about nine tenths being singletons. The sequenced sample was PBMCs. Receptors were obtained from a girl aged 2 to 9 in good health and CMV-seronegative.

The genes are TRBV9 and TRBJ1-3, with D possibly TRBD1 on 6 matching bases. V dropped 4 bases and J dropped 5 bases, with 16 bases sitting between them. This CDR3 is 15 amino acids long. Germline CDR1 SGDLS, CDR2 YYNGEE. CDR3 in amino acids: CASSSRWTERNTIYF. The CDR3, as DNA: TGTGCCAGCAGCTCCCGGTGGACAGAGAGAAACACCATATATTTT.

CDR3 region: CASSRDSYNEQFF. In DNA, the CDR3 is TGTGCCAGCAGCCGGGACTCCTACAATGAGCAGTTCTTC. The V gene is TRBV28, the J gene TRBJ2-1, with a tentative D call TRBD2 (5 bases). The V end lost 6 bases, the J end lost 0 bases, and 6 bases lay between the germline ends. CDR3 length: 13 amino acids. Looked up from germline, CDR1 is MDHEN and CDR2 is SYDVKM.

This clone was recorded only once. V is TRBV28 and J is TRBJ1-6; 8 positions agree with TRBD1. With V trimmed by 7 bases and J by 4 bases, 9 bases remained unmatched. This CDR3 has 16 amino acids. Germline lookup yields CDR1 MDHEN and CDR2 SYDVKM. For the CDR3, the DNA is TGTGCCAGCACCCGGACAGGGTGGGTTTATAATTCACCCCTCCACTTT. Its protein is CASTRTGWVYNSPLHF.

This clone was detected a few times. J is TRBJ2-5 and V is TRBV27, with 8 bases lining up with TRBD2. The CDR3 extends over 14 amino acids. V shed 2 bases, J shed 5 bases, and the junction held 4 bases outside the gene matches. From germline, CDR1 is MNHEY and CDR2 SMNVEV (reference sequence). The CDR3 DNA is TGTGCCAGCAGTTTAACGGTAGCGGGGGAGACCCAGTACTTC. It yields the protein CASSLTVAGETQYF.

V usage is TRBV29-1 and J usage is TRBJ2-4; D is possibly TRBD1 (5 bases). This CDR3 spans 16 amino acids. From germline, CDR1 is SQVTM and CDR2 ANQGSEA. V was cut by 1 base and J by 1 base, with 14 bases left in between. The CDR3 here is CSVEVGQNRAKNIQYF. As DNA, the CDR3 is TGCAGCGTTGAAGTTGGGCAGAACAGGGCCAAAAACATTCAGTACTTC.

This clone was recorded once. CDR3 bases: TGTGCCAGCAGCGCCTTTGCGGGGGGGCAGTACTTC. Its translation: CASSAFAGGQYF. V and J are TRBV5-6 and TRBJ2-7; 8 bases line up with TRBD2. The CDR3 extends over 12 amino acids. V lost 4 bases, J lost 9 bases, and 6 bases stayed unmatched. Germline CDR1 reads SGHDT; CDR2 reads YYEEEE.

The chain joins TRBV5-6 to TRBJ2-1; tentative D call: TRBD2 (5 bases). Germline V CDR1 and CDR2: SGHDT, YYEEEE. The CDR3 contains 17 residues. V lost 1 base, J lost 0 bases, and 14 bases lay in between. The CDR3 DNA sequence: TGTGCCAGCAGCTTGATATGGGCAGGAGGCTCCTACAATGAGCAGTTCTTC. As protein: CASSLIWAGGSYNEQFF.

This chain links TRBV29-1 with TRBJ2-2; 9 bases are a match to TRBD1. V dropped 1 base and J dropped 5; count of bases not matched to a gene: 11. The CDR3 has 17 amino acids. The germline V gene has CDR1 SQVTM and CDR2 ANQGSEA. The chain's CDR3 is CSVEAWGTGSITGELFF. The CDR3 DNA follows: TGCAGCGTTGAAGCGTGGGGGACAGGGAGTATTACCGGGGAGCTGTTTTTT.

The CDR3 region has the DNA TGTGCCAGCTCACCTATTTCCGGGACAGGGCTTTCTGAAGCTTTCTTT. Protein sequence: CASSPISGTGLSEAFF. J is TRBJ1-1 and V is TRBV18; TRBD1 matches 9 bases. Trimming cost V 3 bases and J 6 bases; bases outside gene matches: 11. The CDR3 covers 16 residues. In germline, CDR1 is KGHSH, CDR2 LQKENI.

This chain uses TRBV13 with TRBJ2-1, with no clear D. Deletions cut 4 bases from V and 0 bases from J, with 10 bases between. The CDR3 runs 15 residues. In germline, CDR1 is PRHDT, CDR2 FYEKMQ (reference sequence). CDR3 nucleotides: TGTGCCAGCAGCTCACGGGTAAACTCCTACAATGAGCAGTTCTTC. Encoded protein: CASSSRVNSYNEQFF.

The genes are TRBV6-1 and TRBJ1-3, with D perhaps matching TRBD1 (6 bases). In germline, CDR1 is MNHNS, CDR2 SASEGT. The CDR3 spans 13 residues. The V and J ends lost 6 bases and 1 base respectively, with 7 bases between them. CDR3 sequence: CASRTGSGNTIYF. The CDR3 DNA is TGTGCCAGCAGGACAGGTTCTGGAAACACCATATATTTT.

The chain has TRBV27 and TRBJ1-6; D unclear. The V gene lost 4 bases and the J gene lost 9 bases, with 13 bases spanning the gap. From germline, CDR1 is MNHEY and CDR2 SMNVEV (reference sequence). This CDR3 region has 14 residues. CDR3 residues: CASSSFDLLSPLHF. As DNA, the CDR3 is TGTGCCAGCAGTTCTTTTGACTTACTTTCACCCCTCCACTTT.

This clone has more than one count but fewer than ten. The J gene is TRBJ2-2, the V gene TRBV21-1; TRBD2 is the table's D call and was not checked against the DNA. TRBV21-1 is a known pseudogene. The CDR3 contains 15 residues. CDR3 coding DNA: TGTGCCAGCAGCGACCGGGGGGCCGACACCGGGGAGCTGTTTTTT. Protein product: CASSDRGADTGELFF.

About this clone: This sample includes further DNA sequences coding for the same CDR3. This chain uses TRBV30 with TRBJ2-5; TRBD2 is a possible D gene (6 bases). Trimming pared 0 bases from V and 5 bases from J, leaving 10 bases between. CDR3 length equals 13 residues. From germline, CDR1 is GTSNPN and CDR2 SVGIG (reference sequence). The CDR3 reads CAWSVRRGETQYF. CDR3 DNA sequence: TGTGCCTGGAGTGTACGCCGGGGGGAGACCCAGTACTTC. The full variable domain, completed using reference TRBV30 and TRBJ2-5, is SQTIHQWPATLVQPVGSPLSLECTVEGTSNPNLYWYRQAAGRGLQLLFYSVGIGQISSEVPQNLSASRPQDRQFILSSKKLLLSDSGFYLCAWSVRRGETQYFGPGTRLLVL.

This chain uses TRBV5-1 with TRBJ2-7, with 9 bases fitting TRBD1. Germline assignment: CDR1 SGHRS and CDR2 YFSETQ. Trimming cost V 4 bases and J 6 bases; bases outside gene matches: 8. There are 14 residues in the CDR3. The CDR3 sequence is CASSPYRTGVEQYF. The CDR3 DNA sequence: TGCGCCAGCAGCCCTTACCGGACAGGGGTCGAGCAGTACTTC.

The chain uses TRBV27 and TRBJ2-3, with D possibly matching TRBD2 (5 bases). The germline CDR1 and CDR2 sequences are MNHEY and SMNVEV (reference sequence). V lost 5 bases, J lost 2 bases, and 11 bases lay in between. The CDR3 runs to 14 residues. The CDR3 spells CASSHSLDTDTQYF. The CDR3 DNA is TGTGCCAGCAGTCACTCACTAGACACAGATACGCAGTATTTT.

The CDR3, as DNA: TGTGCCAGCAGTAGGGGGACTAGCGGGAGGGGGATTAACAATGAGCAGTTCTTC. Translated, it gives CASSRGTSGRGINNEQFF. This rearrangement joins TRBV25-1 to TRBJ2-1, with TRBD2 identical over 16 bases. The germline V gene encodes CDR1 MGHDK and CDR2 SYGVNS. The CDR3 covers 18 residues. V lost 5 bases and J lost 5; bases outside the gene matches: 9. The full variable domain, with the rest looked up from reference TRBV25-1 and TRBJ2-1, is EADIYQTPRYLVIGTGKKITLECSQTMGHDKMYWYQQDPGMELHLIHYSYGVNSTEKGDLSSESTVSRIRTEHFPLTLESARPSHTSQYLCASSRGTSGRGINNEQFFGPGTRLTVL.

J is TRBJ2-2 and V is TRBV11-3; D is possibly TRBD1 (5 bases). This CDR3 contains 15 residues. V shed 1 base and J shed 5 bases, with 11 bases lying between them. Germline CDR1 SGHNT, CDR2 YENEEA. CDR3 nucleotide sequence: TGTGCCAGCAGCTTAGGGGGCAGGGAAACCGGGGAGCTGTTTTTT. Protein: CASSLGGRETGELFF.